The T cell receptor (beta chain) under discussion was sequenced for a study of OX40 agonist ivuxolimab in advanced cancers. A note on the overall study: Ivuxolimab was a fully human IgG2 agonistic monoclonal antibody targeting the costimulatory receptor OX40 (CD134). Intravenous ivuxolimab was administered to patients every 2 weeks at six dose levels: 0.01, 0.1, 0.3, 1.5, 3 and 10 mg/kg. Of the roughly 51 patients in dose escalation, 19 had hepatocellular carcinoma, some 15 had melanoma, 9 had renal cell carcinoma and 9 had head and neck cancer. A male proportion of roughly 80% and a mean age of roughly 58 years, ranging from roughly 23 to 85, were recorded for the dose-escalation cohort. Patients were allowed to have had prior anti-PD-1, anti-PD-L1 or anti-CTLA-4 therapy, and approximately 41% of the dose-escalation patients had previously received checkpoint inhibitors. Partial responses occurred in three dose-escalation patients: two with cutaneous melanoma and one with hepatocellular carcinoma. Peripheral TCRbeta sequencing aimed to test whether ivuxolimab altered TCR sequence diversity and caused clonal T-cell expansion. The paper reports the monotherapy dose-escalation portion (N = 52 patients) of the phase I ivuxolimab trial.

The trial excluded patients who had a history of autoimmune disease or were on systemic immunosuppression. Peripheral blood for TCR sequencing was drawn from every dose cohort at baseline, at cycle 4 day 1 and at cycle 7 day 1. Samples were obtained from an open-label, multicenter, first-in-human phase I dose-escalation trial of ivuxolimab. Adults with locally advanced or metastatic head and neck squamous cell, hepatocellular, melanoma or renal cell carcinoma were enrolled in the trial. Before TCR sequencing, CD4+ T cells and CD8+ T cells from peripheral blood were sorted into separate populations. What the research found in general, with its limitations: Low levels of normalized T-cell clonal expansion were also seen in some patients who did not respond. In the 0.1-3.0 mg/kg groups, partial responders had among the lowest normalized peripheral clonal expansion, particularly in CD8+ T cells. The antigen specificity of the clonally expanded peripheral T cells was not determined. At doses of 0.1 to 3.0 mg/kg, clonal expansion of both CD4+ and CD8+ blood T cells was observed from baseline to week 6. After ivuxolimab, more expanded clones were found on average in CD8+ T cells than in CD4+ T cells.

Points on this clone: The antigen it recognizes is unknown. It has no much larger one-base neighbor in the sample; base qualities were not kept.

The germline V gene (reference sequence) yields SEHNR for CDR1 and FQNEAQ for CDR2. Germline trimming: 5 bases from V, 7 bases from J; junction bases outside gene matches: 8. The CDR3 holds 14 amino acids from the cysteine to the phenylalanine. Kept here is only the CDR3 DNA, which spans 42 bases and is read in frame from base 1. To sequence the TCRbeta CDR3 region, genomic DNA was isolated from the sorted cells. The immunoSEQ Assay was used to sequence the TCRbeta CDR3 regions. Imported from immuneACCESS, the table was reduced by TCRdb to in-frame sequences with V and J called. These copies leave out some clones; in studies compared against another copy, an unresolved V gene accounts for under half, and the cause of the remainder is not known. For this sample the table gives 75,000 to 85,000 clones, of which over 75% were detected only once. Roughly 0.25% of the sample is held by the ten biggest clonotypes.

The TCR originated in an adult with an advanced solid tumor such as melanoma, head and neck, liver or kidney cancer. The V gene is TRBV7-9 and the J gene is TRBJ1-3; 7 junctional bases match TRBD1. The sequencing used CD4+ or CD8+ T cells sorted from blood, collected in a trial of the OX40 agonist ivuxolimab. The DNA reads TGTGCCAGCAGCCAAGCTACAGGGGTGAACACCATATATTTT. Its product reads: CASSQATGVNTIYF.